These 4 T cell receptor beta chains were all obtained from the same sample, sequenced in a study of cytomegalovirus exposure and HLA in healthy donors. This PCR relied on a set of 60 Vbeta primers and 13 Jbeta primers. The protocol was immunoSEQ multiplex PCR, while the TCRdb copy is restricted to in-frame clones and leaves out a portion. The sample shows 150,000 to 200,000 clones, 84% of them seen only once. Sequenced sample: PBMCs. The receptors come from a boy aged 2 to 9 in good health and CMV-seronegative.

The chain employs TRBV27 and TRBJ2-5; unclear D gene. Germline V gene sequence: CDR1 MNHEY, CDR2 SMNVEV (reference sequence). V was pared by 2 bases and J by 4 bases, with 8 bases between. This CDR3 has 13 residues. CDR3 protein: CASSLNLGETQYF. As DNA, the CDR3 is TGTGCCAGCAGTTTAAACCTAGGAGAGACCCAGTACTTC.

This chain connects TRBV30 to TRBJ2-2; TRBD2 is a possible D gene (6 bases). Germline loops: CDR1 GTSNPN, CDR2 SVGIG (reference sequence). This CDR3 has 12 amino acids. The germline V and J ends were trimmed by 4 bases and 6 bases, with 9 bases remaining between them. The CDR3 bases are TGTGCCTGGACGGGAGACCCCGGGGAGCTGTTTTTT. This codes for CAWTGDPGELFF.

The chain links TRBV4-1 to TRBJ2-5; 8 positions agree with TRBD1. The DNA end lines up better with TRBJ2-7; the J call may be wrong. The length of the CDR3 is 14 residues. Germline CDR1 and CDR2: MGHRA and YSYEKL. CDR3 region: CASSQAGQAYEQYF. The DNA of the CDR3 is TGCGCCAGCAGCCAAGCGGGACAGGCCTACGAGCAGTACTTC.

The V gene is TRBV13, the J gene TRBJ1-2, with D uncertain. The CDR3 is 15 residues long. Germline V gene lookup returns CDR1 PRHDT and CDR2 FYEKMQ (reference sequence). Trimming left V 1 base short and J 4 bases short, with 13 bases between. In nucleotides, the CDR3 is TGTGCCAGCAGCTTAGCCCCCGGGGTGGGCTATGGCTACACCTTC. It is translated as CASSLAPGVGYGYTF. Complete variable domain (other parts from reference TRBV13 and TRBJ1-2): AAGVIQSPRHLIKEKRETATLKCYPIPRHDTVYWYQQGPGQDPQFLISFYEKMQSDKGSIPDRFSAQQFSDYHSELNMSSLELGDSALYFCASSLAPGVGYGYTFGSGTRLTVV.